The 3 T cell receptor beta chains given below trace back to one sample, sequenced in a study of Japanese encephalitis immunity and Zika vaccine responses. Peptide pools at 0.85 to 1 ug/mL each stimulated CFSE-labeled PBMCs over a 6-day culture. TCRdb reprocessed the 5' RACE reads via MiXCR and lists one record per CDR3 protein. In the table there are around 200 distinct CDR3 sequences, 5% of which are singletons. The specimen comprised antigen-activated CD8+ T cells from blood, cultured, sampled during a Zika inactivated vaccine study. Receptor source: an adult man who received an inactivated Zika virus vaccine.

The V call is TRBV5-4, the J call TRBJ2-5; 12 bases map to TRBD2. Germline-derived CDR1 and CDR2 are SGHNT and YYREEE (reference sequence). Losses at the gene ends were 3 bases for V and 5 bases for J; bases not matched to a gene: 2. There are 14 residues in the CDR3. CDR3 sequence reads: CASSSSGGGETQYF. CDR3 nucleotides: TGTGCCAGCAGCTCTAGCGGGGGGGGGGAGACCCAGTACTTC.

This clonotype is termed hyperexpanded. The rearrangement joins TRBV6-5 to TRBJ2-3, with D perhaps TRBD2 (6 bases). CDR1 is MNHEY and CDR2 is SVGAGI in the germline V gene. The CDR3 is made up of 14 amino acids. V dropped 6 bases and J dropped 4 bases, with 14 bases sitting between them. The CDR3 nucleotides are TGTGCCAGCAGACAAATTTCTAGCGCAGATACGCAGTATTTT. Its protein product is CASRQISSADTQYF.

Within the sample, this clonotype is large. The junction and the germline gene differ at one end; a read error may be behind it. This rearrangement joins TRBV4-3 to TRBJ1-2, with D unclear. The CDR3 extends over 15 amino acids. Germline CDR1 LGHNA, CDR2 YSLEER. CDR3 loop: CASSEDTSYNYGYTF. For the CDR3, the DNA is TGCGCCAGCAGCGAAGACACTAGTTATAACTATGGCTACACCTTC.